Following are 10 T cell receptor beta chains from one sample sequenced in a study of CD8 T cells in ankylosing spondylitis (dated by TCRdb to the late 2010s). Library method: 5' RACE. Sequencing relied on an Illumina HiSeq 2500. The raw public reads went through TCRdb reprocessing: fastp at Q25, MiXCR clone calling, in-frame beta chains kept. When rows share a CDR3 protein, they turn into one entry using the most common DNA and genes. This sample holds fewer than 500,000 distinct CDR3 sequences; under 25% were observed only once. The ten most abundant clones make up approximately 16% of the sample. Beyond this particular receptor, the publication reports: Blood from ankylosing spondylitis patients appeared to be characterized by a TCR beta motif composed of roughly eight highly homologous amino acid variants.

Their target antigens are unknown. Sequenced: blood, either unsorted or a sorted T cell fraction (not recorded which). Every receptor here comes from a male donor with ankylosing spondylitis.

For this clonotype: One end of the junction is discordant with germline, which a read error may explain. The chain is built from TRBV20-1 and TRBJ1-2, with D possibly being TRBD1 (6 bases). Germline assignment: CDR1 DFQATT and CDR2 SNEGSKA (reference sequence). This CDR3 comprises 14 residues. CDR3 in DNA: TGCGGTGCCCCTGGGGGGGCGGCAAGGGATGGCTACACCTTC. Its protein product is CGAPGGAARDGYTF.

This clonotype showed up just a few times. The chain combines TRBV7-2 with TRBJ2-2; D gene ambiguous. The CDR3 sequence is 15 residues long. Germline V CDR1 and CDR2: SGHTA, FQGNSA. V lost 3 bases, J lost 0 bases, and 8 bases lay in between. The CDR3 DNA reads as TGTGCCAGCAGCTTGGTGGGGACGAACACCGGGGAGCTGTTTTTT. Amino acids: CASSLVGTNTGELFF.

For the CDR3, the DNA is TGCGCCAGCAGCCCGGGACCCGAGGAGTTGGAGACCCAGTACTTC. Its translation is CASSPGPEELETQYF. V is TRBV10-1 and J is TRBJ2-5, with D perhaps given as TRBD1 or TRBD2 (5 bases each). The V and J ends lost 6 bases and 5 bases respectively, with 19 bases between them. This CDR3 has 15 amino acids. Germline V CDR1 and CDR2: WNHNN, SYGVQD (reference sequence).

This clonotype has more than one count but fewer than ten. The chain links TRBV20-1 to TRBJ2-1; D is undetermined. The germline V and J ends were trimmed by 3 bases and 6 bases, with 15 bases remaining between them. The CDR3 is made up of 14 amino acids. Germline values: CDR1 DFQATT, CDR2 SNEGSKA (reference sequence). DNA for the CDR3: TGCAGTGCTAGTGGTAATAGCATCTCCAATGAGCAGTTCTTC. As protein: CSASGNSISNEQFF.

In nucleotides, the CDR3 is TGTGCCAGCAGCTCTCCGGACTACCAAGAGACCCAGTACTTC. Translated: CASSSPDYQETQYF. The chain joins TRBV7-9 to TRBJ2-5; tentatively, D is TRBD2 (5 bases). Germline-derived CDR1 and CDR2 are SEHNR and FQNEAQ (reference sequence). Trimming removed 4 bases from V and 0 bases from J, with 9 bases in between. The CDR3 has 14 residues.

The genes are TRBV27 and TRBJ2-6, with D perhaps matching TRBD1 or TRBD2 (5 bases each). V dropped 6 bases and J dropped 0 bases, with 12 bases sitting between them. Germline CDR1 is MNHEY and CDR2 is SMNVEV (reference sequence). The CDR3 is 16 residues long. CDR3 DNA sequence: TGTGCCAGCAGCAGGGACCAGACCTCTGGGGCCAACGTCCTGACTTTC. Encoded protein: CASSRDQTSGANVLTF.

The V call is TRBV7-2, the J call TRBJ2-1; unclear D gene. CDR1 SGHTA and CDR2 FQGNSA come from the germline V gene. The CDR3 covers 14 residues. V was pared by 3 bases and J by 8 bases, with 14 bases between. The CDR3 is CASSLGFADDEQFF. The CDR3 bases are TGTGCCAGCAGCTTGGGCTTCGCTGATGATGAGCAGTTCTTC.

This chain joins TRBV6-5 and TRBJ2-7; no clear D. Germline V CDR1 and CDR2: MNHEY, SVGAGI. The CDR3 sequence is 14 residues long. Trimming shortened V by 5 bases and J by 3 bases, and 14 bases separated the two germline ends. The DNA of the CDR3 is TGTGCCAGCAGTAACACCGGGCACAGCTACGAGCAGTACTTC. It yields the protein CASSNTGHSYEQYF.

The V gene is TRBV5-5, the J gene TRBJ1-5; possibly TRBD1 for D (6 bases). The V and J ends lost 4 bases and 7 bases respectively, with 18 bases between them. CDR1 is SGHKS, CDR2 YYEKEE, per germline (reference sequence). The CDR3 sequence is 15 residues long. CDR3 residues: CASSPDKGVPQPQHF. The CDR3 DNA sequence: TGTGCCAGCAGCCCCGACAAGGGGGTTCCCCAGCCCCAGCATTTT. The entire variable domain, with the rest obtained from reference TRBV5-5 and TRBJ1-5, is as follows: DAGVTQSPTHLIKTRGQQVTLRCSPISGHKSVSWYQQVLGQGPQFIFQYYEKEERGRGNFPDRFSARQFPNYSSELNVNALLLGDSALYLCASSPDKGVPQPQHFGDGTRLSIL.

The chain employs TRBV5-1 and TRBJ1-2; 7 nucleotides agree with TRBD1. The length of the CDR3 is 15 residues. Germline assignment: CDR1 SGHRS and CDR2 YFSETQ. V shed 5 bases and J 5 bases; nucleotides not matched to a gene: 12. CDR3 in amino acids: CASRRQGSALYGYTF. CDR3 bases: TGCGCCAGCAGGCGACAGGGATCCGCCCTGTATGGCTACACCTTC.